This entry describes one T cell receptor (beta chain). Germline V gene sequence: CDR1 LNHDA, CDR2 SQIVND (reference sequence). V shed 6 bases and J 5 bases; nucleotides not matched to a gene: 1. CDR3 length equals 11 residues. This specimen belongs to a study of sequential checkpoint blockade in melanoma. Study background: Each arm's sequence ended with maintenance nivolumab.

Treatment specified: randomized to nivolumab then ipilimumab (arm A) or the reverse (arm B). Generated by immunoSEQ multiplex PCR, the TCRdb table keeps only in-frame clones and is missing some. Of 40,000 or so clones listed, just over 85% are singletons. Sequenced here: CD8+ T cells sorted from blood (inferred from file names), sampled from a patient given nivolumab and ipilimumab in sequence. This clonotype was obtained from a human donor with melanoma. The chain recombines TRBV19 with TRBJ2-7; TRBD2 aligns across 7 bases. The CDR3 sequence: CASRLADEQYF. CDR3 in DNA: TGTGCCAGTAGGCTAGCGGACGAGCAGTACTTC.